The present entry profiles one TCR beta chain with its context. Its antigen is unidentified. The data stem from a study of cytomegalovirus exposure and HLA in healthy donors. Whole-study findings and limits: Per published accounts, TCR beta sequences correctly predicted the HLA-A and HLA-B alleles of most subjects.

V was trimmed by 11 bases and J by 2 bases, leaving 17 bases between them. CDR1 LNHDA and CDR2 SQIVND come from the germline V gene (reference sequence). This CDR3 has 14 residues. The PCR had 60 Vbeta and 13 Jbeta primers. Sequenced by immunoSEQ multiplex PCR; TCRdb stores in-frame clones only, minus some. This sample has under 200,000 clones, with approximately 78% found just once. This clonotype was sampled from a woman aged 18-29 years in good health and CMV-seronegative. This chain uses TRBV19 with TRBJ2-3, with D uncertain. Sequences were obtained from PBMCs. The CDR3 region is CACAPEYSTDTQYF. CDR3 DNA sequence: TGTGCCTGCGCCCCCGAGTACTCCACAGATACGCAGTATTTT.